Sequencing of this T cell receptor (beta chain) was carried out in a study of T cells after somatic rescue of genetic block. Only in-frame clones appear in the TCRdb table, and some are missing; sequencing was by immunoSEQ multiplex PCR. The table shows approximately 14,000 clones, with over 60% occurring only once. CDR3 length equals 14 residues. The V gene's germline CDR1 is ENHRY and CDR2 SYGVKD. With 3 bases removed from V and 1 base from J, the gap between germline ends came to 10 bases. This clone showed up just once. The material sequenced was peripheral blood mononuclear cells (PBMCs). This TCR derives from a man between 18 and 29 years old. V and J are TRBV10-3 and TRBJ2-7; D remains ambiguous. The CDR3 reads CAISDPDPSYEQYF. The CDR3 region has the DNA TGTGCCATCAGTGACCCGGACCCGTCCTACGAGCAGTACTTC.